Listed below are T cell receptor beta chains from one sample, sequenced in a study of T cell responses to AZD1222 COVID-19 vaccine. The assay was immunoSEQ multiplex PCR, and TCRdb's table has in-frame clones only and misses some. The data show 120,000 to 150,000 clones, with approximately 91% seen just once and about 1.8% held by the top ten. The sample in question was peripheral blood, obtained 28 days after the second AZD1222 dose. The receptors derive from an adult who received the AZD1222 COVID-19 vaccine. Both conserved end residues are trimmed from each CDR3.

J gene	V gene	CDR3 protein
TRBJ2-7	TRBV6-4	ASSETYGRDYEQY
TRBJ2-5	TRBV12-1	ASSLLPRHSETQY
TRBJ2-2	TRBV18	ASSPDRGNSNTGELF
TRBJ2-1	TRBV5-1	ASSYGPNNEQF
TRBJ2-5	TRBV19	ASSYRGGGETQY
TRBJ1-2	TRBV15	ATSRDRQGAYYGYT
TRBJ2-3	TRBV18	ASSPYSGTATDTQY
TRBJ1-1	TRBV27	ASRRQGSTEAF
TRBJ1-2	TRBV2	ASSRQGGLYGYT
TRBJ1-4	TRBV2	ASSDQGTTNEKLF
TRBJ1-4	TRBV7-9	ASSLGQGRTNEKLF
TRBJ1-2	TRBV19	ASSATGAESNGYT
TRBJ2-1	TRBV27	ASGRTGRASYNEQF
TRBJ1-6	TRBV7-8	ASSATGAANSPLH
TRBJ1-3	TRBV6-5	ASSYGQVSGNTIY
TRBJ1-1	TRBV7-9	ASSLVGGMNTEAF
TRBJ2-5	TRBV5-1	ASSFGHSETQY
TRBJ1-1	TRBV7-9	ASTRMGRNTEAF
TRBJ1-5	TRBV12-3/TRBV12-4	ASSLIEDQPQH